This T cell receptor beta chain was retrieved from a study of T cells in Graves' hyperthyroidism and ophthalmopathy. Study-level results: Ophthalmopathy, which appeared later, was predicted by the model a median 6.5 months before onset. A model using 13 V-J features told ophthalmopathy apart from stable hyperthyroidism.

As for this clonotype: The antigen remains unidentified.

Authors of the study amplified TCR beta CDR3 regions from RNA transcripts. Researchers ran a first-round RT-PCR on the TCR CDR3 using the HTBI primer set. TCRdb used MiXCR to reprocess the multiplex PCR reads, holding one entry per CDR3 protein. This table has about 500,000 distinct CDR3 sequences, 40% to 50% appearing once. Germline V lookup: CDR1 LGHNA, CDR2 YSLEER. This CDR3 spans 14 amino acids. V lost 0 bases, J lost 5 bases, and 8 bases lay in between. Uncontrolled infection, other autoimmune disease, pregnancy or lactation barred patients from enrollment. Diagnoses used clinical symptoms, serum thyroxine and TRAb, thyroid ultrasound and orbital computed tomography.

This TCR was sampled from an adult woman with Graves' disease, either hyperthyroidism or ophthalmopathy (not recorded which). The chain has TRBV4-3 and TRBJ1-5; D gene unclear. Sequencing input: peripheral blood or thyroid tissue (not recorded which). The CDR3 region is CASSQDVGYQPQHF. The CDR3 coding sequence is TGCGCCAGCAGCCAAGATGTCGGGTATCAGCCCCAGCATTTT.